This T cell receptor beta chain appears in the sequencing data of a study of neurological immune-mediated disorders. Overall study findings and caveats: None of the CDR3 amino acid sequences in expanded clones turned up in more than one subject, which points to private repertoires in all groups.

TCRdb fed the 5' RACE reads into MiXCR, producing one record per CDR3 protein. The sample lists roughly 80,000 distinct CDR3 sequences, roughly 10% seen once, with 1.5% to 2% in the top ten. V lost 0 bases, J lost 5 bases, and 2 bases stayed unmatched. The V gene's germline CDR1 is SGHRS and CDR2 YFSETQ. The CDR3 contains 14 residues. This clonotype was seen repeatedly, ten times or more. Its target is not known. The rearrangement uses TRBV5-1 and TRBJ1-2; TRBD1 matches at 9 bases. The clonotype was recovered from a middle-aged man in good health. The sample comprised PBMCs. The CDR3 DNA reads TGCGCCAGCAGCTTGGGGGACAGGGTGTATGGCTACACCTTC. Translating gives CASSLGDRVYGYTF. The full variable domain, its missing parts supplied by reference TRBV5-1 and TRBJ1-2, is KAGVTQTPRYLIKTRGQQVTLSCSPISGHRSVSWYQQTPGQGLQFLFEYFSETQRNKGNFPGRFSGRQFSNSRSEMNVSTLELGDSALYLCASSLGDRVYGYTFGSGTRLTVV.